Presented here are 5 T cell receptor beta chains from one specimen sequenced in a study of blood T cell repertoires in COVID-19. Sequencing was performed with immunoSEQ multiplex PCR; in TCRdb, only in-frame clones are kept and a portion is missing. The sample lists roughly 500,000 clones, roughly 88% seen once, with around 1.9% in the top ten. Material: PBMCs or T cells enriched from blood (not recorded which). The source of these receptors is a woman aged 40 to 50 who had recovered from COVID-19.

The chain couples TRBV19 to TRBJ2-3, with 9 bases lining up with TRBD2. CDR1 is LNHDA, CDR2 SQIVND, per germline (reference sequence). This CDR3 has 18 residues. J lost 3 bases, V lost 0 bases, and 10 bases had no gene match. CDR3 region: CASSIDLGREGQTDTQYF. The CDR3 bases are TGTGCCAGTAGTATAGATCTTGGGCGGGAGGGCCAGACAGATACGCAGTATTTT.

This chain joins TRBV4-1 and TRBJ1-1; 9 nucleotides line up with TRBD1. CDR3 length equals 14 residues. Unmatched junction bases numbered 1, after V lost 2 bases and J lost 3 bases. Germline V gives CDR1 MGHRA, CDR2 YSYEKL. The CDR3 DNA sequence: TGCGCCAGCAGCCAAAGGACAGGGGACACTGAAGCTTTCTTT. This codes for CASSQRTGDTEAFF.

The V gene is TRBV6-2 or TRBV6-3, the J gene TRBJ2-1; possible D gene TRBD2, 5 bases. CDR3 length: 17 amino acids. The V gene's germline CDR1 is MNHEY and CDR2 SVGEGT. The V and J ends lost 2 bases and 0 bases respectively, with 14 bases between them. The CDR3 DNA reads as TGTGCCAGCAGTTACAGCTTGAGAGGGAGCTCCTACAATGAGCAGTTCTTC. This translates into CASSYSLRGSSYNEQFF.

This chain joins TRBV11-3 and TRBJ2-7; no clear D gene. This CDR3 spans 15 amino acids. From germline, CDR1 is SGHNT and CDR2 YENEEA. V was shortened by 1 base and J by 5 bases, with 15 bases between the two germline ends. CDR3 in DNA: TGTGCCAGCAGCTTAGGTCTCCCGGGTTCACACGAGCAGTACTTC. This codes for CASSLGLPGSHEQYF.

This clone is a singleton in its sample. The chain links TRBV24-1 to TRBJ2-5; possibly TRBD2 for D (6 bases). Trimming left V 4 bases short and J 5 bases short, with 22 bases between. CDR3 length equals 17 residues. The germline V gene has CDR1 KGHDR and CDR2 SFDVKD. CDR3 protein: CATSDSIGLKWGETQYF. The CDR3 DNA reads as TGTGCCACCAGTGACTCGATAGGACTAAAATGGGGGGAGACCCAGTACTTC.